This is a list of T cell receptor beta chains from one sample in a study of blood T cell repertoires in COVID-19. Clones were sequenced by immunoSEQ multiplex PCR, and TCRdb holds only the in-frame ones, with some missing. Altogether around 150,000 clones are present, approximately 88% being singletons, with the ten largest covering approximately 5.1%. Material: PBMCs or T cells enriched from blood (not recorded which). These receptors came from a man between 65 and 85 years old who had been exposed to COVID-19. Each CDR3 is given with its conserved first and last residue. D genes are given only for firm matches. For some rows the clone size is stated as once, few or many, or as a class when expanded; others skip it.

- 15 TRBJ1-5 - TRBV19 TGTGCCAGTAGTATAGTTCGCAGTCTCAATCAGCCCCAGCATTTT CASSIVRSLNQPQHF
once 14 TRBJ2-5 - TRBV3-1/TRBV3-2 TGTGCCAGCAGCCCCCAGGAGGGGAGGGAGACCCAGTACTTC CASSPQEGRETQYF
- 17 TRBJ2-2 - TRBV11-3 TGTGCCAGCAGCTTAGAAATAGTAGGCGGGATGACCGGGGAGCTGTTTTTT CASSLEIVGGMTGELFF
- 18 TRBJ1-1 - TRBV4-3 TGCGCCAGCAGCCAAGAATTGGCCACAGGGTTCCAAAACACTGAAGCTTTCTTT CASSQELATGFQNTEAFF
- 18 TRBJ2-2 TRBD2 TRBV6-2/TRBV6-3 TGTGCCAGCAGTTACGAGGGACTACTAGCGGGAGTCGGCGGGGAGCTGTTTTTT CASSYEGLLAGVGGELFF
- 14 TRBJ2-5 - TRBV7-3 TGTGCCAGCAGCTTAAATTCGGACTCAAAGACCCAGTACTTC CASSLNSDSKTQYF
few 13 TRBJ2-7 - TRBV11-3 TGTGCCAGCAGCCCCTGGGGCGGGGACGAGCAGTACTTC CASSPWGGDEQYF
- 14 TRBJ1-1 - TRBV7-9 TGTGCCAGCAGCTTAGTCTTGGGAGGCACTGAAGCTTTCTTT CASSLVLGGTEAFF
- 14 TRBJ2-5 TRBD2 TRBV28 TGTGCCAGCAGTTTCGCCGGGACTAGGGAGACCCAGTACTTC CASSFAGTRETQYF
- 16 TRBJ2-3 TRBD2 TRBV9 TGTGCCAGCAGCGTAGCGACGGGGGGGGGCGGAGATACGCAGTATTTT CASSVATGGGGDTQYF
- 14 TRBJ1-5 TRBD1 TRBV27 TGTGCCAGCAGGGAGGGACAGGGGACTTTCTTCCAGCATTTT CASREGQGTFFQHF
- 15 TRBJ1-2 TRBD1 TRBV7-6 TGTGCCAGCAGCTTAGAACCCCAGGGGGGCCATGGCTACACCTTC CASSLEPQGGHGYTF
- 16 TRBJ2-1 - TRBV7-9 TGTGCCAGCAGCTTAGGGACAGCGCGCCGAAACAATGAGCAGTTCTTC CASSLGTARRNNEQFF
- 18 TRBJ2-1 TRBD1 TRBV6-9 TGTGCCAGCAGCCTTCGACAAACCCGGGACAGTCACGACAATGAGCAGTTCTTC CASSLRQTRDSHDNEQFF
- 16 TRBJ2-1 - TRBV7-9 TGTGCCAGCAGCTTAGTGGTCGGGGTGGTATGGAATGAGCAGTTCTTC CASSLVVGVVWNEQFF
- 16 TRBJ1-2 - TRBV7-9 TGTGCCAGCAGCCCCCGAAAGGGAGGTAGTAACTATGGCTACACCTTC CASSPRKGGSNYGYTF
- 14 TRBJ2-1 - TRBV27 TGTGCCAGCAGGCTGGCGGAGGGCCGCAATGAGCAGTTCTTC CASRLAEGRNEQFF
- 13 TRBJ1-2 - TRBV9 TGTGCCAGCAGCGTAGGGTCGGGACATCTCTACACCTTC CASSVGSGHLYTF
- 15 TRBJ2-3 - TRBV2 TGTGCCAGCAGTCTACAACTCCGGGGCACAGATACGCAGTATTTT CASSLQLRGTDTQYF
- 13 TRBJ2-4 TRBD2 TRBV2 TGTGCCAGCAGTGAGGGACTAGCGGGAATTCAGTACTTC CASSEGLAGIQYF
- 16 TRBJ2-1 - TRBV24-1 TGTGCCACCAGTCCTCACCGGGGATCCAAACGCGATGAGCAGTTCTTC CATSPHRGSKRDEQFF
- 16 TRBJ1-2 - TRBV5-4 TGTGCCAGCAGCTTGGGTAGCGGGAGCGGGAACTATGGCTACACCTTC CASSLGSGSGNYGYTF
- 13 TRBJ1-1 - TRBV19 TGTGCCAGTAGTGCCCTCGGTGAGGCTGAAGCTTTCTTT CASSALGEAEAFF
- 14 TRBJ2-5 - TRBV5-1 TGCGCCAGCAGGAAGTGGACTTCACAAGAGACCCAGTACTTC CASRKWTSQETQYF
- 12 TRBJ2-3 - TRBV3-1/TRBV3-2 TGTGCCAGCAGTTTCCCCAGAGATACGCAGTATTTT CASSFPRDTQYF
- 13 TRBJ2-5 - TRBV12-3/TRBV12-4 TGTGCCAGCAGCCCTGAGGGAAGAGAGACCCAGTACTTC CASSPEGRETQYF
- 16 TRBJ2-3 TRBD2 TRBV6-5 TGTGCCAGCAGTTATTTACTAGCGGGGCACACAGATACGCAGTATTTT CASSYLLAGHTDTQYF
- 13 TRBJ2-3 TRBD2 TRBV5-1 TGCGCCAGCAGCGCCGGCGGGGGAGATACGCAGTATTTT CASSAGGGDTQYF
- 14 TRBJ2-2 - TRBV5-4 TGTGCCAGCAGCTTGGACTCCACCGCCGGGAAGCTGTTTTTT CASSLDSTAGKLFF
- 15 TRBJ2-7 TRBD1 TRBV19 TGTGCCAGTAGTGTTGGGACAGCCGGTCCCTACGAGCAGTACTTC CASSVGTAGPYEQYF
- 15 TRBJ2-7 TRBD1 TRBV28 TGTGCCAGCAGTCCGCGATTGACAGGGGGCTACGAGCAGTACTTC CASSPRLTGGYEQYF
once 15 TRBJ1-1 - TRBV5-1 TGCGCCAGCACCGGGGGGGTCCCCCCGAACACTGAAGCTTTCTTT CASTGGVPPNTEAFF
- 13 TRBJ2-2 TRBD1 TRBV5-5 TGTGCCAGCAGCGTACAGGGGGCCGGGGAGCTGTTTTTT CASSVQGAGELFF
few 13 TRBJ1-5 - TRBV19 TGTGCCAGTAGGGCCGGGGTTGATCAGCCCCAGCATTTT CASRAGVDQPQHF
- 15 TRBJ1-2 - TRBV19 TGTGCCAGTAGTATTTTTGGAGGGGTTAACTATGGCTACACCTTC CASSIFGGVNYGYTF
few 15 TRBJ2-7 - TRBV10-3 TGTGCCATCAGTGAGATTAGTGGACTACCTTCCGAGCAGTACTTC CAISEISGLPSEQYF
few 14 TRBJ1-1 TRBD1 TRBV25-1 TGTGCCAGCAGTGAGGGACAGTTGAACACTGAAGCTTTCTTT CASSEGQLNTEAFF
- 15 TRBJ1-2 - TRBV7-9 TGTGCCAGCAGCTTAGAGATCCCGGAGGCGGTGGGCTACACCTTC CASSLEIPEAVGYTF
- 13 TRBJ1-1 TRBD1 TRBV19 TGTGCCAGTAGTACGACAGGGCGGGGTGAAGCTTTCTTT CASSTTGRGEAFF
- 13 TRBJ2-5 - TRBV19 TGTGCCAGTAGTTCCACAGGGAACGAGGCCCAGTACTTC CASSSTGNEAQYF
- 17 TRBJ1-3 TRBD1 TRBV5-1 TGCGCCAGCAGCTTGGGACAGGGGTTTAACTCTGGAAACACCATATATTTT CASSLGQGFNSGNTIYF
- 14 TRBJ1-1 - TRBV7-9 TGTGCCAGCAGCTTAGAACAGGCAAACGCTGAAGCTTTCTTT CASSLEQANAEAFF
- 16 TRBJ1-2 - TRBV2 TGTGCCAGCAGTGTGGCGGGGAGGGCTTCTAACTATGGCTACACCTTC CASSVAGRASNYGYTF
- 14 TRBJ2-2 - TRBV6-2/TRBV6-3 TGTGCCAGCAGCCCTGCCGGGGGTGGCCGGGAGCTGTTTTTT CASSPAGGGRELFF
- 15 TRBJ2-7 - TRBV4-3 TGCGCCAGCAGCCAAGAGGCGGTCTTTTACTACGAGCAGTACTTC CASSQEAVFYYEQYF
- 15 TRBJ2-2 TRBD2 TRBV7-2 TGTGCCAGCAGCTTCGGGACTAGCCTGTCCGGGGAGCTGTTTTTT CASSFGTSLSGELFF
- 14 TRBJ1-4 - TRBV7-2 TGTGCCAGCAGCTTAGGAGGGCTTAATGAAAAACTGTTTTTT CASSLGGLNEKLFF
once 16 TRBJ2-3 - TRBV18 TGTGCCAGCTCACCCCTGGAGGGACGGGGCACAGATACGCAGTATTTT CASSPLEGRGTDTQYF
- 13 TRBJ1-3 TRBD1 TRBV27 TGTGCCAGCAGCCGGACAGGGGATTACACCATATATTTT CASSRTGDYTIYF
- 14 TRBJ2-1 - TRBV5-1 TGCGCCAGCAGCATACAGGGAACGAACAATGAGCAGTTCTTC CASSIQGTNNEQFF
- 14 TRBJ2-5 - TRBV4-1 TGCGCCAGCAGCCAAGGGCCCAGGGCCGAGACCCAGTACTTC CASSQGPRAETQYF
- 13 TRBJ1-1 - TRBV7-2 TGTGCCAGCAGCCTCGGGGAGAACACTGAAGCTTTCTTT CASSLGENTEAFF
- 15 TRBJ2-7 TRBD2 TRBV11-2 TGTGCCAGCAGCCAAGAGACTAGCGGGAGAGGCGAGCAGTACTTC CASSQETSGRGEQYF